This paragraph reports one T cell receptor (beta chain). As to time point: naive CD8 control sorted from an acute-time-point sample. The data originate from a study of CD8 T cells in acute hepatitis C reinfection. Germline values: CDR1 MNHEY, CDR2 SVGAGI. The CDR3 extends over 14 amino acids. V shed 4 bases and J shed 1 base, with 10 bases lying between them. Some clones are missing from TCRdb's copy, which holds only in-frame ones; the method was immunoSEQ multiplex PCR. Altogether approximately 41,000 clones are present, more than 75% being singletons, with the ten largest covering 0.5% to 0.65%. The chain couples TRBV6-5 to TRBJ1-1; tentative D call: TRBD1 (6 bases). The specimen was naive CD8+ T cells from PBMCs. The TCR comes from a man aged 25-45 years with chronic hepatitis C. CDR3 in amino acids: CASSSARGNTEAFF. DNA for the CDR3: TGTGCCAGCAGTTCCGCCAGGGGGAACACTGAAGCTTTCTTT.